These T cell receptor beta chains were read from a single sample in a study of blood T cell repertoires in COVID-19. Clones were read by immunoSEQ multiplex PCR, and TCRdb kept only the in-frame ones, dropping some. The sample yields fewer than 250,000 clones, over 70% seen once. The sample consisted of peripheral blood. These receptors originate from a woman between 50 and 59 years old with acute or convalescent COVID-19. CDR3s include the opening cysteine and the closing phenylalanine or tryptophan. A D gene is named only where the DNA matches it firmly. Some rows have no size entry. The others give once, few or many, or a class for an expanded clone.

D | length | J | V | size | CDR3 | DNA
TRBD1 | 13 | TRBJ2-5 | TRBV12-3/TRBV12-4 | NA | CASATGGWETQYF | TGTGCCAGCGCCACAGGGGGGTGGGAGACCCAGTACTTC
TRBD2 | 16 | TRBJ2-1 | TRBV5-1 | NA | CASSFPLAGGRNEQFF | TGCGCCAGCAGCTTTCCACTAGCGGGAGGGAGGAATGAGCAGTTCTTC
NA | 16 | TRBJ2-2 | TRBV5-4 | NA | CASSMDTNYNTGELFF | TGTGCCAGCAGCATGGACACAAACTACAACACCGGGGAGCTGTTTTTT
TRBD2 | 15 | TRBJ2-1 | TRBV5-1 | NA | CASSLASGELNEQFF | TGCGCCAGCAGCTTGGCTAGCGGGGAACTCAATGAGCAGTTCTTC
NA | 14 | TRBJ2-3 | TRBV7-3 | NA | CASSLRAAWDTQYF | TGTGCCAGCAGCTTAAGAGCGGCCTGGGATACGCAGTATTTT
TRBD2 | 15 | TRBJ2-7 | TRBV4-1 | NA | CASSQGTSGDYEQYF | TGCGCCAGCAGCCAGGGTACTAGCGGGGACTACGAGCAGTACTTC
NA | 20 | TRBJ1-5 | TRBV7-5 | NA | CVDREYTGEVTLCSNQPQHF | TGTGTCGATAGGGAGTATACAGGGGAAGTAACACTGTGTAGCAATCAGCCCCAGCATTTT
NA | 15 | TRBJ2-6 | TRBV5-1 | NA | CASSLLASGANVLTF | TGCGCCAGCAGCTTATTGGCCTCTGGGGCCAACGTCCTGACTTTC
NA | 14 | TRBJ1-4 | TRBV6-6 | few | CASSAGGAIEKLFF | TGTGCCAGCAGTGCGGGGGGGGCAATTGAAAAACTGTTTTTT
NA | 15 | TRBJ1-1 | TRBV6-5 | NA | CASTERRSGNTEAFF | TGTGCCAGCACCGAACGAAGGTCGGGGAACACTGAAGCTTTCTTT
NA | 11 | TRBJ2-1 | TRBV20-1 | NA | CSASGPEGQFF | TGCAGTGCTAGTGGGCCTGAGGGTCAGTTCTTC
NA | 15 | TRBJ1-2 | TRBV3-1/TRBV3-2 | NA | CASSQGLSGNYGYTF | TGTGCCAGCAGCCAAGGGCTCTCAGGGAACTATGGCTACACCTTC
NA | 15 | TRBJ1-2 | TRBV6-6 | NA | CASSIPQGMNYGYTF | TGTGCCAGCAGTATACCTCAGGGGATGAACTATGGCTACACCTTC
TRBD1 | 12 | TRBJ1-2 | TRBV2 | NA | CASSVQGSGYTF | TGTGCCAGCAGTGTACAGGGGTCTGGCTACACCTTC
TRBD1 | 15 | TRBJ2-7 | TRBV5-6 | NA | CASSSFQGAVYEQYF | TGTGCCAGCAGCTCATTTCAGGGGGCGGTCTACGAGCAGTACTTC
TRBD2 | 15 | TRBJ2-1 | TRBV19 | NA | CASTRTSGAYNEQFF | TGTGCCAGTACCCGGACTAGCGGGGCCTACAATGAGCAGTTCTTC
TRBD2 | 15 | TRBJ2-1 | TRBV10-3 | NA | CAISDVAGEGDEQFF | TGTGCCATCAGCGATGTAGCGGGAGAAGGGGATGAGCAGTTCTTC
TRBD2 | 17 | TRBJ2-3 | TRBV2 | NA | CASSRDLAGVGTDTQYF | TGTGCCAGCAGCCGCGACTTAGCGGGAGTAGGGACAGATACGCAGTATTTT
NA | 15 | TRBJ1-5 | TRBV6-5 | NA | CASSPTAYSNQPQHF | TGTGCCAGCAGTCCTACAGCCTATAGCAATCAGCCCCAGCATTTT
NA | 16 | TRBJ2-5 | TRBV25-1 | once | CASSEWRLGQRETQYF | TGTGCCAGCAGTGAATGGAGACTAGGCCAAAGAGAGACCCAGTACTTC
NA | 14 | TRBJ1-5 | TRBV7-2 | NA | CASSLTGYNQPQHF | TGTGCCAGCAGCTTAACAGGGTACAATCAGCCCCAGCATTTT
TRBD1 | 15 | TRBJ1-6 | TRBV5-1 | NA | CASSYRQGGDSPLHF | TGCGCCAGCAGCTATCGACAGGGAGGTGATTCACCCCTCCACTTT
NA | 13 | TRBJ2-5 | TRBV11-2 | NA | CASSLVPRETQYF | TGTGCCAGCAGCTTGGTTCCTCGGGAGACCCAGTACTTC
TRBD1 | 15 | TRBJ2-1 | TRBV11-2 | few | CASSSTGQGYNEQFF | TGTGCCAGCAGCTCAACGGGACAGGGTTACAATGAGCAGTTCTTC
TRBD1 | 17 | TRBJ2-1 | TRBV12-5 | NA | CASGSGTARYEDNEQFF | TGTGCTAGTGGATCCGGGACAGCCCGTTACGAGGATAATGAGCAGTTCTTC
NA | 15 | TRBJ2-7 | TRBV6-6 | NA | CASSYLRGTVYEQYF | TGTGCCAGCAGTTACCTTAGGGGGACCGTCTACGAGCAGTACTTC
NA | 14 | TRBJ2-2 | TRBV18 | NA | CASSPLQQTGELFF | TGTGCCAGCTCACCTCTACAGCAAACCGGGGAGCTGTTTTTT
NA | 14 | TRBJ1-1 | TRBV27 | NA | CASSLRTLNTEAFF | TGTGCCAGCAGTTTAAGAACACTGAACACTGAAGCTTTCTTT
TRBD1 | 15 | TRBJ1-2 | TRBV27 | NA | CASSRFPGQGRGYTF | TGTGCCAGCAGTCGCTTCCCGGGACAGGGACGTGGCTACACCTTC
NA | 14 | TRBJ2-7 | TRBV2 | NA | CASSELREFYEQYF | TGTGCCAGCAGTGAACTCCGGGAGTTCTACGAGCAGTACTTC
NA | 13 | TRBJ1-2 | TRBV24-1 | NA | CATSDSQWRGYTF | TGTGCCACCAGTGATTCTCAATGGCGGGGCTACACCTTC
TRBD2 | 15 | TRBJ2-3 | TRBV11-1 | few | CASSASGRATDTQYF | TGTGCCAGCAGCGCTAGCGGGAGGGCAACAGATACGCAGTATTTT
NA | 13 | TRBJ2-7 | TRBV5-6 | NA | CASRLTATYEQYF | TGTGCCAGCAGGCTGACTGCCACCTACGAGCAGTACTTC
TRBD1 | 17 | TRBJ2-6 | TRBV24-1 | once | CATSEADRVAGANVLTF | TGTGCCACCAGTGAGGCGGACAGGGTAGCTGGGGCCAACGTCCTGACTTTC
TRBD1 | 14 | TRBJ2-2 | TRBV9 | NA | CASSRQGYAGELFF | TGTGCCAGCAGCAGACAGGGATATGCAGGGGAGCTGTTTTTT
TRBD1 | 14 | TRBJ2-5 | TRBV2 | NA | CASSPGTGAETQYF | TGTGCCAGCAGCCCAGGGACAGGGGCGGAGACCCAGTACTTC
TRBD2 | 15 | TRBJ2-3 | TRBV11-2 | NA | CASSASGGSTDTQYF | TGTGCCAGCAGCGCAAGCGGGGGTAGCACAGATACGCAGTATTTT
TRBD1 | 16 | TRBJ1-2 | TRBV24-1 | NA | CATSDNRQGSGYGYTF | TGTGCCACCAGTGATAACCGACAGGGTTCAGGTTATGGCTACACCTTC
TRBD2 | 16 | TRBJ2-3 | TRBV5-1 | NA | CASSTGGLAVSDTQYF | TGCGCCAGCAGCACGGGAGGACTAGCGGTGTCAGATACGCAGTATTTT
NA | 14 | TRBJ1-3 | TRBV28 | NA | CASSSPFLGNTIYF | TGTGCCAGCAGTTCCCCGTTTTTGGGAAACACCATATATTTT